The 29 T cell receptor beta chains reported below all come from one sample, sequenced in a study of blood T cell repertoires in COVID-19. Assay used: immunoSEQ multiplex PCR; TCRdb lists only in-frame clones, some missing. The sample yields 50,000 to 55,000 clones, approximately 90% seen once. Sequencing was carried out using peripheral blood. These TCRs come from a man in his forties or fifties with acute or convalescent COVID-19.

The gene calls are TRBV10-3 and TRBJ1-5; 7 bases align to TRBD1. The length of the CDR3 is 17 residues. Germline V CDR1 and CDR2: ENHRY, SYGVKD. V shed 3 bases and J 0 bases; nucleotides not matched to a gene: 8. This CDR3 is CAISETGALYSNQPQHF. The CDR3 region has the DNA TGTGCCATCAGTGAAACAGGGGCCCTCTATAGCAATCAGCCCCAGCATTTT.

The rearrangement links TRBV5-6 to TRBJ2-3, with 8 bases identical to TRBD2. The CDR3 loop spans 17 amino acids. After removal of 2 bases from V and 5 bases from J, the junction contained 13 bases not matched to a gene. CDR1 and CDR2 (germline): SGHDT, YYEEEE. For the CDR3, the DNA is TGTGCCAGCAGCTTACTTTTAGCAGCGGGAGTTAGAGATACGCAGTATTTT. It specifies CASSLLLAAGVRDTQYF.

The V gene is TRBV7-2, the J gene TRBJ1-5; no definite D call. Germline V gene data show CDR1 as SGHTA and CDR2 as FQGNSA. Trimming removed 5 bases at V and 4 bases at J, with 6 bases between. There are 12 residues in the CDR3. The CDR3 bases are TGTGCCAGCAGCCCCCAAAATCAGCCCCAGCATTTT. Translating it yields CASSPQNQPQHF.

This chain uses TRBV19 with TRBJ1-5, with 12 positions matching TRBD1. The CDR3 has 17 residues. V was pared by 3 bases and J by 3 bases, with 6 bases of the junction left unmatched. Per germline, CDR1 LNHDA and CDR2 SQIVND (reference sequence). Written as DNA, the CDR3 is TGTGCCAGTAGTATTTGGGGGACAGGGGGCAACAATCAGCCCCAGCATTTT. This sequence encodes CASSIWGTGGNNQPQHF. Combining the CDR3 with reference TRBV19 and TRBJ1-5 gives the whole variable domain DGGITQSPKYLFRKEGQNVTLSCEQNLNHDAMYWYRQDPGQGLRLIYYSQIVNDFQKGDIAEGYSVSREKKESFPLTVTSAQKNPTAFYLCASSIWGTGGNNQPQHFGDGTRLSIL.

The V call is TRBV7-8, the J call TRBJ1-2; TRBD1 matches at 7 bases. Germline CDR1 is SGHVS and CDR2 is FQNEAQ. CDR3 size: 13 residues. Trimming at V came to 4 bases and at J to 8 bases, leaving 7 bases not matched to a gene. The CDR3, as DNA: TGTGCCAGCAGCTCGGGACAGCCCCGCGGCTACACCTTC. It specifies CASSSGQPRGYTF.

The chain employs TRBV11-2 and TRBJ1-2; TRBD1 is a possible D gene (6 bases). Trimming took off 6 bases at V and 6 bases at J, with 14 bases between the two ends. Germline values: CDR1 SGHAT, CDR2 FQNNGV. This CDR3 comprises 13 residues. The DNA for the CDR3 is TGTGCCAGCAGACAGTCGGGGGGCGATGGCTACACCTTC. Translating it yields CASRQSGGDGYTF.

The chain recombines TRBV20-1 with TRBJ1-5, with D perhaps TRBD1 (5 bases). The CDR3 has 13 residues. The V end was cut by 3 bases, the J end by 7 bases, with 13 bases between. Germline V gives CDR1 DFQATT, CDR2 SNEGSKA (reference sequence). DNA of the CDR3: TGCAGTGCTAGTCCGGGGGGTGGACAGCCCCAGCATTTT. This sequence encodes CSASPGGGQPQHF.

J is TRBJ2-4 and V is TRBV18; 9 nucleotides match TRBD1. The CDR3 sequence is 16 residues long. Germline CDR1 KGHSH, CDR2 LQKENI. With V trimmed by 3 bases and J by 3 bases, 6 bases remained unmatched. CDR3 protein: CASSPPGQGGKNIQYF. CDR3 DNA: TGTGCCAGCTCACCTCCGGGACAGGGCGGCAAAAACATTCAGTACTTC. Together with reference TRBV18 and TRBJ2-4, the CDR3 gives the full variable domain: NAGVMQNPRHLVRRRGQEARLRCSPMKGHSHVYWYRQLPEEGLKFMVYLQKENIIDESGMPKERFSAEFPKEGPSILRIQQVVRGDSAAYFCASSPPGQGGKNIQYFGAGTRLSVL.

V and J are TRBV9 and TRBJ1-2; TRBD1 is a possible D gene (5 bases). Trimming shortened V by 3 bases and J by 6 bases, and 12 bases separated the two germline ends. This CDR3 contains 13 residues. Germline CDR1 reads SGDLS; CDR2 reads YYNGEE. The CDR3 DNA follows: TGTGCCAGCAGCGGGGGCTACAGGAATGGCTACACCTTC. Translating it yields CASSGGYRNGYTF.

The chain has TRBV3-1 (or the pseudogene TRBV3-2) and TRBJ2-5; TRBD2 is a possible D gene (5 bases). V lost 0 bases and J 7 bases, leaving 12 bases between the germline ends. The CDR3 extends over 14 amino acids. Germline values: CDR1 LGHDT, CDR2 YNNKEL (reference sequence). In DNA, the CDR3 is TGTGCCAGCAGCCAAGAAGGACTCAGTGCGACCCAGTACTTC. Amino acid sequence: CASSQEGLSATQYF.

The chain recombines TRBV19 with TRBJ1-1; D is unresolved. The CDR3 length is 13 residues. Trimming took 2 bases from V and 1 from J, leaving 5 bases between them. CDR1 is LNHDA, CDR2 SQIVND, per germline (reference sequence). The DNA for the CDR3 is TGTGCCAGTAGTATACAGTGGAACACTGAAGCTTTCTTT. It yields the protein CASSIQWNTEAFF.

V usage is TRBV7-6 and J usage is TRBJ1-6; unclear D gene. CDR3 length: 15 residues. Germline assignment: CDR1 SGHVS and CDR2 FNYEAQ. V dropped 1 base and J dropped 8 bases, with 12 bases sitting between them. The CDR3 region has the DNA TGTGCCAGCAGCTTAGGGACTCTCGGTGATTCACCCCTCCACTTT. Protein product: CASSLGTLGDSPLHF. Together with reference TRBV7-6 and TRBJ1-6, the CDR3 gives the full variable domain: GAGVSQSPRYKVTKRGQDVALRCDPISGHVSLYWYRQALGQGPEFLTYFNYEAQQDKSGLPNDRFSAERPEGSISTLTIQRTEQRDSAMYRCASSLGTLGDSPLHFGNGTRLTVT.

The rearrangement joins TRBV12-5 to TRBJ1-2; D is possibly TRBD1 (6 bases). V lost 4 bases to trimming and J lost 2 bases, with 8 bases between them. The CDR3 covers 13 residues. Germline CDR1 LGHNT, CDR2 FRNRAP. This CDR3 reads CASGYTGNYGYTF. DNA of the CDR3: TGTGCTAGTGGTTACACAGGGAACTATGGCTACACCTTC.

The genes are TRBV28 and TRBJ2-5; a weak D match, TRBD1 (5 bases). Between the trimmed V and J ends, which lost 3 bases and 5 bases, there was a span of 13 bases. The CDR3 extends over 14 amino acids. Looked up from germline, CDR1 is MDHEN and CDR2 is SYDVKM. CDR3 residues: CASSFQGLWETQYF. The CDR3 nucleotides are TGTGCCAGCAGTTTTCAGGGCCTGTGGGAGACCCAGTACTTC.

The V and J genes are TRBV4-1 and TRBJ1-2, with 8 bases lining up with TRBD1. V shed 4 bases and J 0 bases; nucleotides not matched to a gene: 4. Germline values: CDR1 MGHRA, CDR2 YSYEKL. CDR3 length: 15 residues. The CDR3 DNA sequence: TGCGCCAGCAGCCGAGGGACAGGTTCTAACTATGGCTACACCTTC. Translation: CASSRGTGSNYGYTF.

The rearrangement uses TRBV19 and TRBJ2-7, with 8 bases lining up with TRBD2. The V segment lost 3 bases and the J segment 4 bases; nucleotides outside the gene matches: 14. The CDR3 extends over 17 amino acids. From germline, CDR1 is LNHDA and CDR2 SQIVND (reference sequence). The CDR3 loop reads CASSISNGGGRFYEQYF. Here the CDR3 DNA reads TGTGCCAGTAGTATTAGTAACGGGGGGGGCCGGTTTTACGAGCAGTACTTC.

The chain joins TRBV5-1 to TRBJ2-2; D is perhaps TRBD2 (6 bases). Germline CDR1 SGHRS, CDR2 YFSETQ. With 4 bases removed from V and 8 bases from J, the gap between germline ends came to 12 bases. This CDR3 is 13 amino acids long. DNA for the CDR3: TGCGCCAGCAGCGAAGACAGCGGGGGGGAGCTGTTTTTT. The encoded protein is CASSEDSGGELFF. The full variable domain, completed using reference TRBV5-1 and TRBJ2-2, is KAGVTQTPRYLIKTRGQQVTLSCSPISGHRSVSWYQQTPGQGLQFLFEYFSETQRNKGNFPGRFSGRQFSNSRSEMNVSTLELGDSALYLCASSEDSGGELFFGEGSRLTVL.

The V and J genes are TRBV27 and TRBJ1-2; 7 nucleotides match TRBD1. Germline-derived CDR1 and CDR2 are MNHEY and SMNVEV (reference sequence). The CDR3 consists of 13 residues. V dropped 5 bases and J dropped 10; count of bases not matched to a gene: 10. The chain's CDR3 is CASSPTTGLSYTF. CDR3 DNA: TGTGCCAGCAGTCCGACGACAGGGTTGTCCTACACCTTC.

The chain uses TRBV27 and TRBJ1-2; 8 bases map to TRBD1. The CDR3 is 15 residues long. J gave up 8 bases and V 2 bases, and 10 bases lay outside the gene matches. Germline V gene data show CDR1 as MNHEY and CDR2 as SMNVEV (reference sequence). The CDR3 sequence is CASSLGGTGLRGYTF. The CDR3 DNA is TGTGCCAGCAGTTTAGGGGGGACAGGCCTTAGAGGCTACACCTTC.

The gene calls are TRBV15 and TRBJ2-7; 7 bases line up with TRBD2. Germline trimming cut 5 bases from V and 2 bases from J; bases unmatched to any gene: 15. Germline V gene lookup returns CDR1 LNHNV and CDR2 YYDKDF (reference sequence). The CDR3 is 17 residues long. CDR3 residues: CATSPGFSGWETYEQYF. The CDR3, as DNA: TGTGCCACCAGCCCAGGATTTAGCGGGTGGGAGACCTACGAGCAGTACTTC.

The rearrangement links TRBV6-2 or TRBV6-3 to TRBJ2-7, with TRBD2 matching 7 bases. Germline CDR1 and CDR2: MNHEY and SVGEGT. J lost 4 bases, V lost 7 bases, and 10 bases had no gene match. The CDR3 is made up of 14 amino acids. The CDR3 loop reads CASTPRDYMYEQYF. DNA of the CDR3: TGTGCCAGCACCCCCCGGGACTATATGTACGAGCAGTACTTC.

The rearrangement joins TRBV4-2 to TRBJ2-3; 13 nucleotides match TRBD2. In germline, CDR1 is LGHNA, CDR2 YNFKEQ. CDR3 length: 21 amino acids. V dropped 1 base and J dropped 4; count of bases not matched to a gene: 17. This chain's CDR3 is CASSQALLLAGGLINADTQYF. The DNA of the CDR3 is TGTGCCAGCAGCCAAGCCCTGTTACTAGCGGGGGGGCTGATAAACGCAGATACGCAGTATTTT.

This CDR3 reads CASSEAPGGTGANVLTF. CDR3 DNA: TGTGCCAGCAGTGAAGCGCCAGGGGGGACTGGGGCCAACGTCCTGACTTTC. The J gene is TRBJ2-6, the V gene TRBV6-1, with a possible D match to TRBD1 (7 bases). The length of the CDR3 is 17 residues. Germline V gives CDR1 MNHNS, CDR2 SASEGT. The V and J ends lost 0 bases and 2 bases respectively, with 11 bases between them.

V usage is TRBV27 and J usage is TRBJ1-2; 11 nucleotides line up with TRBD1. CDR3 length equals 16 residues. The ends lost 2 bases at V and 5 bases at J; junction bases unmatched: 7. CDR1 and CDR2 (germline): MNHEY, SMNVEV (reference sequence). CDR3 nucleotides: TGTGCCAGCAGTTTACTACGGACAGGGGGCCAGTATGGCTACACCTTC. It translates to CASSLLRTGGQYGYTF.

The rearrangement joins TRBV10-3 to TRBJ2-7; 8 nucleotides match TRBD2. Germline V lookup: CDR1 ENHRY, CDR2 SYGVKD. The V and J ends lost 10 bases and 2 bases, in that order; junction bases with no gene match: 4. This CDR3 spans 12 amino acids. This chain's CDR3 is CATYSGTYEQYF. The CDR3 DNA is TGTGCCACCTATAGCGGGACCTACGAGCAGTACTTC.

V usage is TRBV30 and J usage is TRBJ2-7; 7 positions agree with TRBD2. The CDR3 sequence is 12 residues long. Trimming removed 7 bases from V and 0 bases from J; junction bases left unmatched: 3. Per germline, CDR1 GTSNPN and CDR2 SVGIG (reference sequence). CDR3 in amino acids: CASGDYSYEQYF. For the CDR3, the DNA is TGTGCCTCGGGGGACTACTCCTACGAGCAGTACTTC.

The rearrangement uses TRBV10-3 and TRBJ1-5; maybe TRBD1 (6 bases). The CDR3 contains 15 residues. V lost 3 bases and J 6 bases, leaving 15 bases between the germline ends. CDR1 is ENHRY and CDR2 is SYGVKD in the germline V gene. CDR3 residues: CAISDRQAFGQPQHF. The CDR3 nucleotides read TGTGCCATCAGTGACCGACAGGCCTTTGGTCAGCCCCAGCATTTT.

CDR3: CASKQDRDRIADPYNWQFF. For the CDR3, the DNA is TGTGCCAGCAAACAAGACAGGGACCGGATAGCAGATCCCTACAATTGGCAGTTCTTC. This chain connects TRBV6-4 to TRBJ2-1, with TRBD1 identical over 7 bases. The V gene end was trimmed by 7 bases and the J gene end by 12 bases; junction bases not matched to a gene: 30. Per germline, CDR1 MRHNA and CDR2 SNTAGT. The CDR3 contains 19 residues.

This sequence joins TRBV24-1 and TRBJ2-2; TRBD1 is a possible D gene (6 bases). Germline-derived CDR1 and CDR2 are KGHDR and SFDVKD. The CDR3 has 14 amino acids. V was clipped by 7 bases and J by 1 base, with 9 bases between them. The CDR3 DNA reads TGTGCCACCAGCTTGACAGGGAACACCGGGGAGCTGTTTTTT. It codes for CATSLTGNTGELFF.